Listed below are T cell receptor beta chains from one sample, sequenced in a study of blood T cell repertoires in COVID-19. Assay: immunoSEQ multiplex PCR; the TCRdb copy retains only in-frame clones and omits some. The data contain 210,000 or so clones, around 80% of them singletons. The sequenced material came from peripheral blood. These TCRs come from a woman older than 75 with active or convalescent COVID-19. The CDR3 runs from the conserved cysteine through the conserved F or W. Each record gives: CDR3 DNA, CDR3 protein, J gene, CDR3 length, clone size, V gene, D gene. The D gene is left open where the match is weak. Not all rows give a size; the values are once, few, many and, for expanded clones, a class.

CDR3nt: TGTGCCAGCAGTTCCCCCAGTCAGCCCCAGCATTTT
CDR3aa: CASSSPSQPQHF
j_gene: TRBJ1-5
len: 12
abundance: -
v_gene: TRBV28
d_gene: -

CDR3nt: TGTGCCAGCAGCCAAGTCACAGGACCCTATGGCTACACCTTC
CDR3aa: CASSQVTGPYGYTF
j_gene: TRBJ1-2
len: 14
abundance: -
v_gene: TRBV4-2
d_gene: -

CDR3nt: TGTGCCAGCAGTTCTAGGACAGGGAGGTACGAGCAGTACTTC
CDR3aa: CASSSRTGRYEQYF
j_gene: TRBJ2-7
len: 14
abundance: -
v_gene: TRBV28
d_gene: TRBD1

CDR3nt: TGTGCCAGCAGCTTGGGACAGGGACAGTACGAGCAGTACTTC
CDR3aa: CASSLGQGQYEQYF
j_gene: TRBJ2-7
len: 14
abundance: -
v_gene: TRBV5-4
d_gene: TRBD1

CDR3nt: TGTGCCAGCAGTTACGCTGCTAGCGGGGCCTACGAGCAGTACTTC
CDR3aa: CASSYAASGAYEQYF
j_gene: TRBJ2-7
len: 15
abundance: -
v_gene: TRBV6-5
d_gene: TRBD2

CDR3nt: TGTGCCAGCAAGAAGACAGGCATGAACACTGAAGCTTTCTTT
CDR3aa: CASKKTGMNTEAFF
j_gene: TRBJ1-1
len: 14
abundance: few
v_gene: TRBV27
d_gene: -

CDR3nt: TGTGCCAGCAGTGAACTCGGGGGGGTAGGTCAGCCCCAGCATTTT
CDR3aa: CASSELGGVGQPQHF
j_gene: TRBJ1-5
len: 15
abundance: few
v_gene: TRBV6-4
d_gene: -

CDR3nt: TGCAGCGGGGAGGGAAGGTCTAGCGGGGGGAAAGAGAACACCGGGGAGCTGTTTTTT
CDR3aa: CSGEGRSSGGKENTGELFF
j_gene: TRBJ2-2
len: 19
abundance: -
v_gene: TRBV29-1
d_gene: TRBD2

CDR3nt: TGTGCCATAGGACAGGGGTTTCAGCCCCAGCATTTT
CDR3aa: CAIGQGFQPQHF
j_gene: TRBJ1-5
len: 12
abundance: -
v_gene: TRBV6-5
d_gene: TRBD1

CDR3nt: TGTGCCAGCAGGGGGTTGGACAGGGTAGTTAGATACTTC
CDR3aa: CASRGLDRVVRYF
j_gene: TRBJ2-7
len: 13
abundance: -
v_gene: TRBV12-3/TRBV12-4
d_gene: TRBD1

CDR3nt: TGCGCCAGCAGCCAAATCAGCGGGGGCCCCAATGAGCAGTTCTTC
CDR3aa: CASSQISGGPNEQFF
j_gene: TRBJ2-1
len: 15
abundance: -
v_gene: TRBV4-3
d_gene: TRBD2

CDR3nt: TGTGCCAGCAGCGATACAGGGAGCTCCTATAATTCACCCCTCCACTTT
CDR3aa: CASSDTGSSYNSPLHF
j_gene: TRBJ1-6
len: 16
abundance: few
v_gene: TRBV28
d_gene: -

CDR3nt: TGTGCCAGCAGTTACGACCGGGGGACAGATACGCAGTATTTT
CDR3aa: CASSYDRGTDTQYF
j_gene: TRBJ2-3
len: 14
abundance: many
v_gene: TRBV6-5
d_gene: -

CDR3nt: TGCAGCGTTGATCCGCAGGGGGGAGAAAAACTGTTTTTT
CDR3aa: CSVDPQGGEKLFF
j_gene: TRBJ1-4
len: 13
abundance: -
v_gene: TRBV29-1
d_gene: TRBD1

CDR3nt: TGCAGCGTTGCCGGGACTAGCGTCACCGGGGAGCTGTTTTTT
CDR3aa: CSVAGTSVTGELFF
j_gene: TRBJ2-2
len: 14
abundance: -
v_gene: TRBV29-1
d_gene: TRBD2

CDR3nt: TGTGCCAGCAGCTTCGCCGATTCGGGTAGGGCTTTCTTT
CDR3aa: CASSFADSGRAFF
j_gene: TRBJ1-1
len: 13
abundance: -
v_gene: TRBV11-2
d_gene: -

CDR3nt: TGTGCCAGCAGCTCCCCGAGACAGGGAGTATCTGGCTACACCTTC
CDR3aa: CASSSPRQGVSGYTF
j_gene: TRBJ1-2
len: 15
abundance: few
v_gene: TRBV27
d_gene: TRBD1

CDR3nt: TGTGCCAACCAAAGGCGGGAAATCATGAACACTGAAGCTTTCTTT
CDR3aa: CANQRREIMNTEAFF
j_gene: TRBJ1-1
len: 15
abundance: -
v_gene: TRBV2
d_gene: -

CDR3nt: TGTGCCAGTAGAACAGGGACAGAGAACACTGAAGCTTTCTTT
CDR3aa: CASRTGTENTEAFF
j_gene: TRBJ1-1
len: 14
abundance: -
v_gene: TRBV19
d_gene: TRBD1

CDR3nt: TGTGCCAGTGCCCAACAGGGGCTCACAGATACGCAGTATTTT
CDR3aa: CASAQQGLTDTQYF
j_gene: TRBJ2-3
len: 14
abundance: once
v_gene: TRBV19
d_gene: TRBD1

CDR3nt: TGTGCCACCCAAGCTAATAGCAATCAGCCCCAGCATTTT
CDR3aa: CATQANSNQPQHF
j_gene: TRBJ1-5
len: 13
abundance: once
v_gene: TRBV6-5
d_gene: -

CDR3nt: TGTGCCAGCAGCGTAGGATTGGGCGGACAACCTGAAAAACTGTTTTTT
CDR3aa: CASSVGLGGQPEKLFF
j_gene: TRBJ1-4
len: 16
abundance: -
v_gene: TRBV9
d_gene: -

CDR3nt: TGCGCCAGCAGCTTGGATGGAACAGGGGGCCCGAACACTGAAGCTTTCTTT
CDR3aa: CASSLDGTGGPNTEAFF
j_gene: TRBJ1-1
len: 17
abundance: -
v_gene: TRBV5-1
d_gene: TRBD1

CDR3nt: TGTGCCAGCAGCAAAGGGCCGGGACAGGGTGTGAACACTGAAGCTTTCTTT
CDR3aa: CASSKGPGQGVNTEAFF
j_gene: TRBJ1-1
len: 17
abundance: few
v_gene: TRBV21-1
d_gene: -

CDR3nt: TGTGCCAGCACTAACGGCAATCAGCCCCAGCATTTT
CDR3aa: CASTNGNQPQHF
j_gene: TRBJ1-5
len: 12
abundance: -
v_gene: TRBV2
d_gene: -

CDR3nt: TGTGCCACCAGTGACGGACCCAGGGGCGAGCAGTTCTTC
CDR3aa: CATSDGPRGEQFF
j_gene: TRBJ2-1
len: 13
abundance: -
v_gene: TRBV24-1
d_gene: -

CDR3nt: TGCGCCAGCAGCTTGGGGACAGGGGGCACAGATACGCAGTATTTT
CDR3aa: CASSLGTGGTDTQYF
j_gene: TRBJ2-3
len: 15
abundance: -
v_gene: TRBV5-1
d_gene: TRBD1

CDR3nt: TGTGCCAGCAGCTTGCACAGGGATGGCTACGAGCAGTACTTC
CDR3aa: CASSLHRDGYEQYF
j_gene: TRBJ2-7
len: 14
abundance: -
v_gene: TRBV7-2
d_gene: -

CDR3nt: TGTGCCAGCAGTGCCGACAGGGACTCAGCCAAAAACATTCAGTACTTC
CDR3aa: CASSADRDSAKNIQYF
j_gene: TRBJ2-4
len: 16
abundance: -
v_gene: TRBV6-1
d_gene: -

CDR3nt: TGTGCCAGCAGCCCCGATCTTCTACATGGCTACACCTTC
CDR3aa: CASSPDLLHGYTF
j_gene: TRBJ1-2
len: 13
abundance: -
v_gene: TRBV7-9
d_gene: -

CDR3nt: TGTGCCAGCTCACCACCGGGGGGACGAGCGGGATATGGCTACACCTTC
CDR3aa: CASSPPGGRAGYGYTF
j_gene: TRBJ1-2
len: 16
abundance: -
v_gene: TRBV18
d_gene: -

CDR3nt: TGTGCCAGCAGCTTGGACAGTTACCCCTCTGGGGCCAACGTCCTGACTTTC
CDR3aa: CASSLDSYPSGANVLTF
j_gene: TRBJ2-6
len: 17
abundance: -
v_gene: TRBV5-6
d_gene: -

CDR3nt: TGTGCCAGTAGCGCTAACGGACAGGGTCGTGGGGGGATATACGAGCAGTACTTC
CDR3aa: CASSANGQGRGGIYEQYF
j_gene: TRBJ2-7
len: 18
abundance: -
v_gene: TRBV19
d_gene: TRBD1

CDR3nt: TGTGCCAGCAGTTACGCCAAAATTACAGGGGGCAAGGAGACCCAGTACTTC
CDR3aa: CASSYAKITGGKETQYF
j_gene: TRBJ2-5
len: 17
abundance: -
v_gene: TRBV6-8
d_gene: TRBD1

CDR3nt: TGCGCCAGCAGCTTGGGGGCAGGGGGCAACATGCGAGACGAGCAGTACTTC
CDR3aa: CASSLGAGGNMRDEQYF
j_gene: TRBJ2-7
len: 17
abundance: few
v_gene: TRBV5-1
d_gene: TRBD1

CDR3nt: TGTGCCACATGCAGGGGTCTGAATGAAAAACTGTTTTTT
CDR3aa: CATCRGLNEKLFF
j_gene: TRBJ1-4
len: 13
abundance: -
v_gene: TRBV6-5
d_gene: -

CDR3nt: TGTGCCAGCAGCTTATCAGCGGGGCCGTACGAGCAGTACTTC
CDR3aa: CASSLSAGPYEQYF
j_gene: TRBJ2-7
len: 14
abundance: -
v_gene: TRBV7-9
d_gene: TRBD2

CDR3nt: TGTGCCAGTAGTATCTCGCAGGGTGTGACGCAGTATTTT
CDR3aa: CASSISQGVTQYF
j_gene: TRBJ2-3
len: 13
abundance: -
v_gene: TRBV19
d_gene: -

CDR3nt: TGCAGTGCTAGTGCCCTAGCGGGCCACTACAATGAGCAGTTCTTC
CDR3aa: CSASALAGHYNEQFF
j_gene: TRBJ2-1
len: 15
abundance: once
v_gene: TRBV20-1
d_gene: TRBD2

CDR3nt: TGTGCCAGCAGCGAAAGTTCAGGGAGGGGTCAGCCCCAGCATTTT
CDR3aa: CASSESSGRGQPQHF
j_gene: TRBJ1-5
len: 15
abundance: -
v_gene: TRBV9
d_gene: -

CDR3nt: TGTGCCAGCAGCTTGGACAGGTCGAACACTGAAGCTTTCTTT
CDR3aa: CASSLDRSNTEAFF
j_gene: TRBJ1-1
len: 14
abundance: -
v_gene: TRBV7-9
d_gene: TRBD1

CDR3nt: TGTGCCAGCACTATATCGGATACGCAGTATTTT
CDR3aa: CASTISDTQYF
j_gene: TRBJ2-3
len: 11
abundance: -
v_gene: TRBV6-5
d_gene: -

CDR3nt: TGTGCCAGCTCACCCGGACAGCATCAGCCCCAGCATTTT
CDR3aa: CASSPGQHQPQHF
j_gene: TRBJ1-5
len: 13
abundance: -
v_gene: TRBV18
d_gene: -

CDR3nt: TGTGCCAGCAGCCCGGGTGGGGCAGAGACCCAGTACTTC
CDR3aa: CASSPGGAETQYF
j_gene: TRBJ2-5
len: 13
abundance: once
v_gene: TRBV28
d_gene: -

CDR3nt: TGTGCCAGCAGTGACTCGGTCAGGGGGGCCACTGAAGCTTTCTTT
CDR3aa: CASSDSVRGATEAFF
j_gene: TRBJ1-1
len: 15
abundance: -
v_gene: TRBV6-4
d_gene: TRBD1

CDR3nt: TGTGCCAGCAGCTTGACTGGGACTAGCGGGGCCGACTACTACAATGAGCAGTTCTTC
CDR3aa: CASSLTGTSGADYYNEQFF
j_gene: TRBJ2-1
len: 19
abundance: once
v_gene: TRBV5-5
d_gene: TRBD2

CDR3nt: TGTGCCAGCGGACACGGACCTTCCGGGACAGGCCTTTACAATGAGCAGTTCTTC
CDR3aa: CASGHGPSGTGLYNEQFF
j_gene: TRBJ2-1
len: 18
abundance: -
v_gene: TRBV2
d_gene: TRBD1

CDR3nt: TGCGCCAGCAGCTCCCAGGGGTCCGGTAATGAAAAACTGTTTTTT
CDR3aa: CASSSQGSGNEKLFF
j_gene: TRBJ1-4
len: 15
abundance: -
v_gene: TRBV5-1
d_gene: -

CDR3nt: TGTGCCAGCAGTTTCCCCGGGACTACGATTCACCAAGATACGCAGTATTTT
CDR3aa: CASSFPGTTIHQDTQYF
j_gene: TRBJ2-3
len: 17
abundance: -
v_gene: TRBV28
d_gene: TRBD2

CDR3nt: TGTGCCAGCAGCTTGACCGGGACACCTGGCTACACCTTC
CDR3aa: CASSLTGTPGYTF
j_gene: TRBJ1-2
len: 13
abundance: -
v_gene: TRBV5-8
d_gene: -

CDR3nt: TGTGCCAGCTGCCCGACATCAAACTATGGCTACACCTTC
CDR3aa: CASCPTSNYGYTF
j_gene: TRBJ1-2
len: 13
abundance: -
v_gene: TRBV6-5
d_gene: -

CDR3nt: TGTGCCAGCAGCTTCGGGACATCAAGAAATCAGCCCCAGCATTTT
CDR3aa: CASSFGTSRNQPQHF
j_gene: TRBJ1-5
len: 15
abundance: -
v_gene: TRBV5-5
d_gene: -

CDR3nt: TGTGCCAGCAGTTTATCTCTATCAGGGCTGGCGGAGACCCAGTACTTC
CDR3aa: CASSLSLSGLAETQYF
j_gene: TRBJ2-5
len: 16
abundance: -
v_gene: TRBV27
d_gene: -

CDR3nt: TGCGCCAGCAGCTTGGCAGCAGGGGCGGGTTCTGGCACCGGGGAGCTGTTTTTT
CDR3aa: CASSLAAGAGSGTGELFF
j_gene: TRBJ2-2
len: 18
abundance: few
v_gene: TRBV5-1
d_gene: -